Listed below are T cell receptor beta chains from one sample, sequenced in a study of shared clonotypes between healthy human individuals. The assay was immunoSEQ multiplex PCR, and TCRdb's table has in-frame clones only and misses some. This sample yields 450,000 or so clones, of which about 74% are seen a single time; around 12% belongs to the top ten. Sequences were obtained from PBMCs. The origin of the receptors is a woman between 40 and 50 years old in good health. Some clones in this sample may be carry-over from other donors' samples. Both conserved end residues are part of each CDR3. The D gene is left open where the match is weak. The size entry is marked missing in some rows and otherwise reads once, few, many or a size class.

j_call | v_call | d_call | clone_size | cdr3_aa | cdr3_nt
TRBJ1-1 | TRBV27 | . | . | CASSLNRNTEAFF | TGTGCCAGCAGTTTGAACAGGAACACTGAAGCTTTCTTT
TRBJ2-5 | TRBV18 | . | . | CASSPTGPPGQETQYF | TGTGCCAGCTCACCGACAGGTCCCCCAGGCCAAGAGACCCAGTACTTC
TRBJ2-1 | TRBV5-1 | TRBD2 | . | CATQPLAGVSDEQFF | TGCGCCACCCAACCCCTAGCGGGAGTGTCGGATGAGCAGTTCTTC
TRBJ2-3 | TRBV28 | TRBD2 | . | CASRLAGGPSTDTQYF | TGTGCCAGCAGACTAGCGGGAGGGCCTAGCACAGATACGCAGTATTTT
TRBJ2-2 | TRBV27 | TRBD2 | . | CASSPREGRDTGELFF | TGTGCCAGCAGTCCCCGGGAAGGGAGGGACACCGGGGAGCTGTTTTTT
TRBJ2-3 | TRBV5-4 | TRBD2 | . | CASSLAGKPPTDTQYF | TGTGCCAGCAGCCTAGCGGGCAAACCGCCCACAGATACGCAGTATTTT
TRBJ2-5 | TRBV28 | . | few | CASSFLDRIIQETQYF | TGTGCCAGCAGTTTCCTAGACAGGATTATCCAAGAGACCCAGTACTTC
TRBJ2-6 | TRBV10-3 | TRBD2 | . | CAISGRVGRTSDSGANVLTF | TGTGCCATCAGCGGACGGGTGGGGCGGACTAGCGACTCTGGGGCCAACGTCCTGACTTTC
TRBJ1-1 | TRBV15 | . | many | CATRTGRGRSEAFF | TGTGCCACCAGGACGGGGCGGGGGAGGAGTGAAGCTTTCTTT
TRBJ2-3 | TRBV7-9 | TRBD2 | . | CASSPRGLAGVRDTQYF | TGTGCCAGCAGCCCCCGGGGACTAGCGGGAGTGAGGGATACGCAGTATTTT
TRBJ2-5 | TRBV7-9 | TRBD2 | few | CASSFGAGGETQYF | TGTGCCAGCAGCTTTGGGGCGGGAGGAGAGACCCAGTACTTC
TRBJ1-4 | TRBV2 | . | . | CASIIPPGEKLFF | TGTGCCAGCATAATCCCTCCAGGTGAAAAACTGTTTTTT
TRBJ2-3 | TRBV9 | . | . | CASSPDGSASTDTQYF | TGTGCCAGCAGCCCCGACGGATCGGCGAGCACAGATACGCAGTATTTT
TRBJ2-1 | TRBV27 | TRBD2 | . | CASSPSRTSGREQFF | TGTGCCAGCAGCCCCTCGCGGACTAGCGGCCGGGAGCAGTTCTTC
TRBJ1-2 | TRBV9 | . | . | CASSVGYGYTF | TGTGCCAGCAGCGTGGGGTATGGCTACACCTTC
TRBJ1-2 | TRBV6-1 | . | . | CASRVVGTNYGYTF | TGTGCCAGCAGAGTTGTGGGAACAAACTATGGCTACACCTTC
TRBJ1-1 | TRBV5-1 | . | . | CASSPRVDTEAFF | TGCGCCAGCAGCCCTCGAGTTGACACTGAAGCTTTCTTT
TRBJ2-7 | TRBV9 | . | . | CASSVDPGDRTFSYEQYF | TGTGCCAGCAGCGTAGACCCAGGGGATAGGACCTTCTCCTACGAGCAGTACTTC
TRBJ2-5 | TRBV6-5 | TRBD2 | . | CASSRLAVEETQYF | TGTGCCAGCAGTCGACTAGCGGTAGAAGAGACCCAGTACTTC
TRBJ2-7 | TRBV5-1 | . | few | CASSLEGAYEQYF | TGCGCCAGCAGCTTGGAAGGGGCCTACGAGCAGTACTTC
TRBJ2-3 | TRBV7-3 | TRBD1 | . | CASSLRDRESTQYF | TGTGCCAGCAGCTTAAGGGACAGGGAAAGTACGCAGTATTTT
TRBJ2-7 | TRBV6-1 | TRBD1 | . | CASSDPGQGYEQYF | TGTGCCAGCAGTGACCCGGGACAGGGCTACGAGCAGTACTTC
TRBJ1-1 | TRBV5-6 | . | . | CASSYVGENTEAFF | TGTGCCAGCAGTTACGTAGGGGAAAACACTGAAGCTTTCTTT
TRBJ2-5 | TRBV5-6 | . | . | CASSLGGRETQYF | TGTGCCAGCAGCTTGGGAGGGCGTGAGACCCAGTACTTC
TRBJ2-1 | TRBV5-4 | . | once | CASSLEGGSSYNEQFF | TGTGCCAGCAGCTTGGAAGGAGGGAGCTCCTACAATGAGCAGTTCTTC
TRBJ1-1 | TRBV4-3 | . | . | CASSHGRVTEAFF | TGCGCCAGCAGCCACGGCCGGGTCACTGAAGCTTTCTTT
TRBJ1-2 | TRBV7-9 | TRBD1 | . | CASSPGQGEGYTF | TGTGCCAGCAGCCCGGGACAGGGAGAGGGCTACACCTTC
TRBJ2-3 | TRBV15 | . | many | CATSSLAEAPTDTQYF | TGTGCCACCAGCAGTTTAGCGGAGGCCCCCACAGATACGCAGTATTTT
TRBJ1-1 | TRBV7-9 | . | . | CASSLVISGYTEAFF | TGTGCCAGCAGCTTAGTCATTTCAGGGTACACTGAAGCTTTCTTT
TRBJ2-1 | TRBV7-2 | . | . | CASSLARGGYNEQFF | TGTGCCAGCAGCTTAGCCAGGGGAGGCTACAATGAGCAGTTCTTC
TRBJ2-1 | TRBV15 | . | . | CATSRDPGALGFF | TGTGCCACCAGCAGAGATCCGGGGGCGTTGGGATTCTTC
TRBJ2-5 | TRBV5-1 | TRBD2 | . | CASSLVLREGRETQYF | TGCGCCAGCAGCTTGGTACTGCGGGAGGGCCGGGAGACCCAGTACTTC
TRBJ2-3 | TRBV12-5 | . | few | CASGLGLGTDTQYF | TGTGCTAGTGGTTTGGGATTGGGCACAGATACGCAGTATTTT
TRBJ2-3 | TRBV11-3 | . | many | CASSPALTDTQYF | TGTGCCAGCAGCCCCGCCTTAACAGATACGCAGTATTTT
TRBJ2-7 | TRBV28 | TRBD1 | . | CASREQGAMYEQYF | TGTGCCAGCAGGGAACAGGGGGCTATGTACGAGCAGTACTTC
TRBJ2-4 | TRBV10-3 | TRBD2 | . | CAISGTSGSLEHF | TGTGCCATCAGCGGGACTAGCGGGAGTTTAGAGCACTTC
TRBJ1-2 | TRBV5-1 | . | . | CASSLAPENYGYTF | TGCGCCAGCAGCTTGGCTCCCGAAAACTATGGCTACACCTTC
TRBJ2-7 | TRBV7-9 | TRBD1 | . | CASSLEAGGHEQYF | TGTGCCAGCAGCTTAGAGGCAGGGGGCCACGAGCAGTACTTC
TRBJ2-3 | TRBV7-2 | . | . | CASSLVQGGTDTQYF | TGTGCCAGCAGCTTAGTCCAGGGCGGAACAGATACGCAGTATTTT
TRBJ2-1 | TRBV9 | . | . | CASRPGTGYGRGAGNEQFF | TGTGCCAGCAGGCCCGGGACAGGGTACGGGAGGGGAGCTGGCAATGAGCAGTTCTTC
TRBJ2-2 | TRBV6-5 | TRBD2 | . | CASSWTSGDTGELFF | TGTGCCAGCAGTTGGACTAGCGGAGACACCGGGGAGCTGTTTTTT
TRBJ2-5 | TRBV10-2 | TRBD2 | . | CASSENGGGPGETQYF | TGCGCCAGCAGTGAGAACGGGGGAGGGCCGGGAGAGACCCAGTACTTC
TRBJ2-1 | TRBV29-1 | . | . | CSTWDLGNEQFF | TGCAGCACCTGGGACTTGGGGAATGAGCAGTTCTTC
TRBJ2-7 | TRBV5-1 | TRBD2 | . | CASNPSGGNNNEQYF | TGCGCCAGCAACCCCTCGGGGGGGAATAACAACGAGCAGTACTTC
TRBJ2-3 | TRBV28 | TRBD1 | . | CASSFTGGRDTQYF | TGTGCCAGCAGTTTTACAGGGGGCCGGGATACGCAGTATTTT
TRBJ2-7 | TRBV6-5 | . | . | CASSRTGGSYEQYF | TGTGCCAGCAGTCGAACGGGTGGCTCCTACGAGCAGTACTTC
TRBJ2-3 | TRBV28 | . | few | CASSLVPGDDTQYF | TGTGCCAGCAGTTTGGTGCCGGGAGATGATACGCAGTATTTT
TRBJ2-7 | TRBV19 | TRBD2 | . | CASTGSGRTSEQYF | TGTGCCAGTACGGGTAGCGGGAGGACTTCCGAGCAGTACTTC
TRBJ2-7 | TRBV9 | . | few | CASSVAGEGEQYF | TGTGCCAGCAGCGTAGCGGGAGAAGGGGAGCAGTACTTC
TRBJ1-5 | TRBV19 | TRBD1 | many | CASSMMTGTSNQPQHF | TGTGCCAGTAGTATGATGACAGGGACGAGCAATCAGCCCCAGCATTTT
TRBJ2-1 | TRBV4-3 | . | . | CASSQEPKAPNEQFF | TGCGCCAGCAGCCAAGAACCCAAAGCCCCCAATGAGCAGTTCTTC
TRBJ2-7 | TRBV7-9 | . | . | CASSITPRDVWDFSYEQYF | TGTGCCAGCAGCATTACGCCTCGGGACGTCTGGGACTTCTCCTACGAGCAGTACTTC
TRBJ2-3 | TRBV30 | TRBD2 | . | CAWRGGGSGSVPQYF | TGTGCCTGGAGAGGCGGGGGTAGCGGGTCCGTTCCGCAGTATTTT
TRBJ2-5 | TRBV18 | TRBD2 | . | CASSPNKLAGGLGETQYF | TGTGCCAGCTCACCAAACAAACTAGCGGGAGGACTGGGAGAGACCCAGTACTTC
TRBJ1-2 | TRBV9 | . | . | CASSVEGYGYTF | TGTGCCAGCAGCGTAGAAGGATATGGCTACACCTTC